A selection of T cell receptor beta chains follows, all from one sample in a study of T cell responses to AZD1222 COVID-19 vaccine. Sequencing used immunoSEQ multiplex PCR; TCRdb keeps in-frame clones, though not all of them. There are 70,000 or so clones in the sample; around 88% occur only once, and 15% to 20% lies in the top ten. Here the sequenced sample was peripheral blood, taken on day 0 of AZD1222 vaccination. The receptors derive from an adult in good health. CDR3s include the opening cysteine and the closing phenylalanine or tryptophan. Each record gives: V gene, D gene, J gene, clone size, CDR3 DNA, CDR3 protein. The D gene is left open where the match is weak. Size is stated for part of the rows, as once, few or many counts, or as a class when the clone is expanded.

V: TRBV7-2; D: -; J: TRBJ1-2; size: -; DNA: TGTGCCAGCAGTATCGGACTTACTAACTATGGCTACACCTTC; CDR3: CASSIGLTNYGYTF
V: TRBV5-1; D: -; J: TRBJ2-3; size: -; DNA: TGCGCCAGCAGGTCGTGGGGGCTAAGCACAGATACGCAGTATTTT; CDR3: CASRSWGLSTDTQYF
V: TRBV28; D: -; J: TRBJ1-1; size: -; DNA: TGTGCCAGCAGTTTCCGGGGACAAGCTTTCTTT; CDR3: CASSFRGQAFF
V: TRBV12-3/TRBV12-4; D: -; J: TRBJ2-4; size: -; DNA: TGTGCCAGCAGTTCGGGACATGCGCAGCCTTACTTC; CDR3: CASSSGHAQPYF
V: TRBV6-4; D: -; J: TRBJ1-1; size: -; DNA: TGTGCCAGCATGGAAACGGCAGGGAACCCGAACACTGAAGCTTTCTTT; CDR3: CASMETAGNPNTEAFF
V: TRBV2; D: TRBD2; J: TRBJ2-7; size: -; DNA: TGTGCCAGCTGCATAGCGGGAGGGCCCTACGAGCAGTACTTC; CDR3: CASCIAGGPYEQYF
V: TRBV5-1; D: -; J: TRBJ2-7; size: once; DNA: TGCGCCAGCAGCTTTGCGGGTAACAGCTACGAGCAGTACTTC; CDR3: CASSFAGNSYEQYF
V: TRBV11-3; D: -; J: TRBJ1-1; size: -; DNA: TGTGCCAGCAGCTTAGGGCAGAACACTGAAGCTTTCTTT; CDR3: CASSLGQNTEAFF
V: TRBV6-5; D: -; J: TRBJ1-5; size: -; DNA: TGTGCCAGCAGCCTATCTGGGGGACGCAATCAGCCCCAGCATTTT; CDR3: CASSLSGGRNQPQHF
V: TRBV5-1; D: -; J: TRBJ1-4; size: -; DNA: TGCGCCAGCAGTCAGCCAACTAATGAAAAACTGTTTTTT; CDR3: CASSQPTNEKLFF
V: TRBV27; D: -; J: TRBJ2-5; size: -; DNA: TGTGCCAGCAAGGCGAGAGGGCCTTTCCAAGAGACCCAGTACTTC; CDR3: CASKARGPFQETQYF
V: TRBV12-5; D: TRBD1; J: TRBJ1-2; size: -; DNA: TGTGCTAGTGGTGCTCAGGGGGGGATGGATGGCTACACCTTC; CDR3: CASGAQGGMDGYTF
V: TRBV4-1; D: -; J: TRBJ2-3; size: -; DNA: TGCGCCAGCAGCCTACCAGGGACAGATACGCAGTATTTT; CDR3: CASSLPGTDTQYF
V: TRBV19; D: TRBD1; J: TRBJ1-1; size: -; DNA: TGTGCCAGTGGGGGGACAGGGGTAATAGCTTTCTTT; CDR3: CASGGTGVIAFF
V: TRBV9; D: -; J: TRBJ2-5; size: -; DNA: TGTGCCAGCAGCGTCTCAGGGGCCCAAGAGACCCAGTACTTC; CDR3: CASSVSGAQETQYF
V: TRBV30; D: -; J: TRBJ1-5; size: -; DNA: TGTGCCTGGAACGGGAGAGGCAATCAGCCCCAGCATTTT; CDR3: CAWNGRGNQPQHF
V: TRBV6-5; D: -; J: TRBJ1-6; size: few; DNA: TGTGCCAGCAGACTCGGGGGTGGTTCACCCCTCCACTTT; CDR3: CASRLGGGSPLHF
V: TRBV5-4; D: TRBD2; J: TRBJ2-7; size: -; DNA: TGTGCCAGCAGCTTCGGCGGACTAGTGGGCTCCTACGAGCAGTACTTC; CDR3: CASSFGGLVGSYEQYF
V: TRBV6-5; D: -; J: TRBJ2-5; size: once; DNA: TGTGCCAGCCCCCCAAGGGAGACCCAGTACTTC; CDR3: CASPPRETQYF
V: TRBV19; D: -; J: TRBJ1-1; size: -; DNA: TGTGCCAGTACAACTACAGGGAACACTGAAGCTTTCTTT; CDR3: CASTTTGNTEAFF
V: TRBV28; D: -; J: TRBJ2-6; size: -; DNA: TGTGCCAGCAGCCTCCGGGGCTCTGGGGCCAACGTCCTGACTTTC; CDR3: CASSLRGSGANVLTF
V: TRBV5-1; D: TRBD1; J: TRBJ1-4; size: -; DNA: TGCGCCAGCAGCCCCGGGACAGGGACTAATGAAAAACTGTTTTTT; CDR3: CASSPGTGTNEKLFF
V: TRBV7-6; D: -; J: TRBJ2-5; size: -; DNA: TGTGCCAGCAGCTCCGGACAAGAGACCCAGTACTTC; CDR3: CASSSGQETQYF
V: TRBV18; D: -; J: TRBJ2-3; size: once; DNA: TGTGCCAGCTCACCGGAAGGGTTAGATACGCAGTATTTT; CDR3: CASSPEGLDTQYF
V: TRBV9; D: -; J: TRBJ2-3; size: -; DNA: TGTGCCAGCAGCCCGTTTAGCACAGATACGCAGTATTTT; CDR3: CASSPFSTDTQYF
V: TRBV25-1; D: TRBD1; J: TRBJ1-4; size: -; DNA: TGTGCCAGCAGTGATCGGGACAGTTATGAAAAACTGTTTTTT; CDR3: CASSDRDSYEKLFF
V: TRBV28; D: TRBD1; J: TRBJ2-7; size: -; DNA: TGTGCCAGCAGTTTATCGGGACAGGGCTACGAGCAGTACTTC; CDR3: CASSLSGQGYEQYF
V: TRBV5-1; D: -; J: TRBJ1-5; size: once; DNA: TGCGCCAGCACCCTGGACGGGCAGATTGATCAGCCCCAGCATTTT; CDR3: CASTLDGQIDQPQHF
V: TRBV9; D: -; J: TRBJ1-5; size: -; DNA: TGTGCCAGCAGCGTAGACAGGGATAGCAATCAGCCCCAGCATTTT; CDR3: CASSVDRDSNQPQHF
V: TRBV28; D: -; J: TRBJ2-7; size: -; DNA: TGTGCCAGCGGTTACGAGCAGTACTTC; CDR3: CASGYEQYF
V: TRBV28; D: TRBD2; J: TRBJ2-5; size: -; DNA: TGTGCCAGCAGTCTCGGGGGGGCTCGGGAGACCCAGTACTTC; CDR3: CASSLGGARETQYF
V: TRBV6-5; D: -; J: TRBJ2-4; size: -; DNA: TGTGCCAGCAGCCCCGGTGGAGGCATTCAGTACTTC; CDR3: CASSPGGGIQYF
V: TRBV21-1; D: -; J: TRBJ1-1; size: -; DNA: TGTGCCAGCAGCCCCCGGGGGGAAATGAACACTGAAGCTTTCTTT; CDR3: CASSPRGEMNTEAFF
V: TRBV27; D: -; J: TRBJ2-7; size: -; DNA: TGTGCCAGCAGTTTACGGGCAGGCCCCTACGAGCAGTACTTC; CDR3: CASSLRAGPYEQYF
V: TRBV28; D: -; J: TRBJ2-1; size: -; DNA: TGTGCCAGCCGTAGTGTGCGGAAACCTGGCCTCGATGAGCAGTTCTTC; CDR3: CASRSVRKPGLDEQFF
V: TRBV7-9; D: -; J: TRBJ2-6; size: -; DNA: TGTGCCAGCAGTTTTAGGCGGTTGGCTGGGGCCAACGTCCTGACTTTC; CDR3: CASSFRRLAGANVLTF
V: TRBV7-9; D: TRBD1; J: TRBJ1-1; size: -; DNA: TGTGCCAGCAGCTTTGGAGGGGGCAGTGAGCGCCCTGAAGCTTTCTTT; CDR3: CASSFGGGSERPEAFF
V: TRBV4-1; D: -; J: TRBJ2-7; size: -; DNA: TGCGCCAGCAGCCAAGCCGCTCCTGGGTACGAGCAGTACTTC; CDR3: CASSQAAPGYEQYF
V: TRBV5-1; D: -; J: TRBJ2-1; size: -; DNA: TGCGCCAGCTACTCTGCCAATGAGCAGTTCTTC; CDR3: CASYSANEQFF
V: TRBV21-1; D: -; J: TRBJ1-1; size: -; DNA: TGTGCCAGCAGCTTATGCCCCGTGCGTGGAGCTTTCTTT; CDR3: CASSLCPVRGAFF
V: TRBV2; D: -; J: TRBJ2-2; size: -; DNA: TGTGCCAGCAGTGAAGCAGGGAACACCGGGGAGCTGTTTTTT; CDR3: CASSEAGNTGELFF
V: TRBV24-1; D: -; J: TRBJ2-7; size: -; DNA: TGTGCCACCAGTGATACGGGAAATTACGAGCAGTACTTC; CDR3: CATSDTGNYEQYF
V: TRBV18; D: TRBD1; J: TRBJ2-2; size: -; DNA: TGTGCCAGCTCACGAAACCGGGACAGGAGACGCGGGGAGCTGTTTTTT; CDR3: CASSRNRDRRRGELFF